A selection of T cell receptor beta chains follows, all from one sample in a study of cytomegalovirus exposure and HLA in healthy donors. Using immunoSEQ multiplex PCR, the repertoire was profiled, and TCRdb retains in-frame clones only, with some absent. The top ten clones hold around 4.8% of a sample with 85,000 to 130,000 clones, more than 60% of them seen once. The specimen sequenced was PBMCs. All receptors derive from a woman aged 18-29 years in good health and CMV-seropositive. CDR3s include the opening cysteine and the closing phenylalanine or tryptophan. A D gene is named only where the DNA matches it firmly. Expanded clones get a size class; other rows say once, few or many, or leave the size out.

>.|TRBV18|TRBJ1-5|TRBD1
TGTGCCAGCTCACCGGGACAGGGGGCCTTCAATCAGCCCCAGCATTTT
CASSPGQGAFNQPQHF
>.|TRBV7-2|TRBJ1-2|.
TGTGCCAGCAGCTTAGACTGGGCCGGGGTGGACGGCTACACCTTC
CASSLDWAGVDGYTF
>.|TRBV7-6|TRBJ1-1|.
TGTGCCAGCAGCTCTTTACCCGTGGGGGGGGACATGAACACTGAAGCTTTCTTT
CASSSLPVGGDMNTEAFF
>.|TRBV10-3|TRBJ1-5|.
TGTGCCATCAGTGACATATGGGGCCAGGGCAATCAGCCCCAGCATTTT
CAISDIWGQGNQPQHF
>once|TRBV4-1|TRBJ2-1|.
TGCGCCAGCAGCCAAGATAGGGCGGGTCCCAATGAGCAGTTCTTC
CASSQDRAGPNEQFF
>.|TRBV5-5|TRBJ1-1|.
TGTGCCAGCAGCTTAGGGACAACATACACTGAAGCTTTCTTT
CASSLGTTYTEAFF
>.|TRBV9|TRBJ1-1|.
TGTGCCAGCAGTGCGGGGTCGAACACTGAAGCTTTCTTT
CASSAGSNTEAFF
>.|TRBV5-6|TRBJ2-4|TRBD1
TGTGCCAGCAGCTTGGCCGAGGGGGCGCGAAACATTCAGTACTTC
CASSLAEGARNIQYF
>.|TRBV7-2|TRBJ2-7|.
TGTGCCAGCAGCTTAGCGAATGCGGGCACCTACGAGCAGTACTTC
CASSLANAGTYEQYF
>.|TRBV5-1|TRBJ2-1|.
TGCGCCAGCACTAAGCGAGACGTTAACAATGAGCAGTTCTTC
CASTKRDVNNEQFF
>.|TRBV20-1|TRBJ1-1|.
TGCAGTGGCAGGGTGAACACTGAAGCTTTCTTT
CSGRVNTEAFF
>once|TRBV5-1|TRBJ2-7|TRBD2
TGCGCCAGCAGCCCGGGGTCTAGCGGGAGGGCTTACGAGCAGTACTTC
CASSPGSSGRAYEQYF
>.|TRBV6-1|TRBJ2-1|TRBD2
TGTGCCGGTGGGCGGGAGGAAGGATCCTACAATGAGCAGTTCTTC
CAGGREEGSYNEQFF
>.|TRBV10-3|TRBJ2-7|.
TGTGCCATCAGTGGGTTGGACAGCACCTACGAGCAGTACTTC
CAISGLDSTYEQYF
>.|TRBV5-6|TRBJ2-2|.
TGTGCCAGCAGCTTGGTCCCCCTAGCCACCGGGGAGCTGTTTTTT
CASSLVPLATGELFF
>.|TRBV27|TRBJ2-1|TRBD1
TGTGCCAGCAGTTTACGGGACAGTCCCAATGAGCAGTTCTTC
CASSLRDSPNEQFF
>.|TRBV25-1|TRBJ1-1|.
TGTGCCAGCAGTGAATATAGAGAGAACACTGAAGCTTTCTTT
CASSEYRENTEAFF
>once|TRBV6-1|TRBJ2-3|.
TGTGCCAGCGGGGATGGCGGACTCACAGATACGCAGTATTTT
CASGDGGLTDTQYF
>.|TRBV5-1|TRBJ1-3|TRBD1
TGCGCCAGCAGCCAACAGGGGACTGGAAACACCATATATTTT
CASSQQGTGNTIYF
>.|TRBV18|TRBJ2-3|.
TGTGCCAGCTCCCAGACAGAAGATACGCAGTATTTT
CASSQTEDTQYF
>.|TRBV6-6|TRBJ2-5|.
TGTGCCAGCAGTTACTACAGGGAAGAGACCCAGTACTTC
CASSYYREETQYF
>.|TRBV19|TRBJ1-1|TRBD1
TGTGCCAGTAACATGGGACAGGGGGTAGTGGCTTTCTTT
CASNMGQGVVAFF
>.|TRBV30|TRBJ2-3|.
TGTGCCTGGGAGCGAGGGGGAGGGGGCACAGATACGCAGTATTTT
CAWERGGGGTDTQYF
>.|TRBV7-9|TRBJ2-1|TRBD1
TGTGCCAGCAGCCCCCGGACAGGGTTGTACAATGAGCAGTTCTTC
CASSPRTGLYNEQFF
>.|TRBV28|TRBJ1-2|.
TGTGCCAGCAGTCGACAGGTTGGCTACACCTTC
CASSRQVGYTF
>.|TRBV29-1|TRBJ1-2|.
TGCAGCGCCATCTCCGGAGGGGTCTATGGCTACACCTTC
CSAISGGVYGYTF
>.|TRBV28|TRBJ2-5|.
TGTGCCAGCAGTTGGGCAGAGCCTCAAGAGACCCAGTACTTC
CASSWAEPQETQYF
>.|TRBV4-3|TRBJ1-2|.
TGCGCCAGCAGCCAAGGCTGGAGACAGGACTATGGCTACACCTTC
CASSQGWRQDYGYTF
>.|TRBV6-5|TRBJ2-5|TRBD1
TGTGCCAGCAGTTACCCGAGGACAGGGGGCTTAGAGACCCAGTACTTC
CASSYPRTGGLETQYF
>few|TRBV4-3|TRBJ2-7|TRBD1
TGCGCCAGCAGCCAAGATCGAGGGGGCAAAGGTTACGAGCAGTACTTC
CASSQDRGGKGYEQYF
>.|TRBV5-6|TRBJ2-5|TRBD1
TGTGCCAGCAGCTTGGACAGGGGGCGGGGAGAGACCCAGTACTTC
CASSLDRGRGETQYF
>.|TRBV5-3|TRBJ2-7|.
TGTGCCAGAAGCCAAGAGACAGGCGAGCAGTACTTC
CARSQETGEQYF
>once|TRBV25-1|TRBJ1-2|TRBD1
TGTGCCAGCAGTGAAGGGGACAGGGGCTATGGCTACACCTTC
CASSEGDRGYGYTF
>.|TRBV28|TRBJ2-1|TRBD2
TGTGCCAGCAGTGAAAGCGGGAGAGCGGACAATGAGCAGTTCTTC
CASSESGRADNEQFF
>.|TRBV2|TRBJ1-5|TRBD1
TGTGCCAGCAGTGGGCCAGGGGGCGGGCAGCCCCAGCATTTT
CASSGPGGGQPQHF
>.|TRBV6-5|TRBJ1-2|.
TGTGCCAGTCGGACAGAGAATCTCTATGGCTACACCTTC
CASRTENLYGYTF
>.|TRBV7-6|TRBJ2-5|.
TGTGCCAGCAGCCAAGATACAGGAGCGGGAGAGACCCAGTACTTC
CASSQDTGAGETQYF
>.|TRBV19|TRBJ2-7|.
TGTGCCAGTAGTATCTCAGGATACGAGCAGTACTTC
CASSISGYEQYF
>.|TRBV2|TRBJ1-4|.
TGTGCCAGCAGGGCCTTGTTGGGCACCGAACCTTCAACTAATGAAAAACTGTTTTTT
CASRALLGTEPSTNEKLFF
>.|TRBV10-3|TRBJ2-3|TRBD2
TGTGCCATCAGTTCGGGAGGGCAGGGGAGAGGAGATACGCAGTATTTT
CAISSGGQGRGDTQYF
>.|TRBV7-6|TRBJ2-6|TRBD2
TGTGCCAGCAGCCCCTTGGGAGTAGCGGGGGTCTCTGGGGCCAACGTCCTGACTTTC
CASSPLGVAGVSGANVLTF
>.|TRBV9|TRBJ2-5|TRBD1
TGTGCCAGCGGCCAGGACAGGGAAGAGACCCAGTACTTC
CASGQDREETQYF
>.|TRBV25-1|TRBJ2-1|TRBD2
TGTGCCAGCAGTGAATCCCATAGCGGGTTCAATGAGCAGTTCTTC
CASSESHSGFNEQFF